This T cell receptor beta chain is drawn from a study of CD8 T cells in Susac syndrome. V was clipped by 1 base and J by 6 bases; unmatched bases: 8. The V gene's germline CDR1 is LGHNA and CDR2 YSLEER. This CDR3 has 16 amino acids. Reverse transcription used about 0.45 to 1 ug RNA and random hexamers. TCRdb ran MiXCR on the immunoSEQ multiplex PCR reads and lists one entry per CDR3 protein. The table includes 120,000 or so distinct CDR3 sequences, about 95% detected once. Sequenced: CD4+ T cells from PBMCs. The rearrangement joins TRBV4-3 to TRBJ2-1, with 8 bases aligning to TRBD2. This receptor was taken from a human donor in good health. The CDR3 sequence: CASSQGAGGPFNEQFF. In nucleotides, the CDR3 is TGCGCCAGCAGCCAAGGTGCGGGAGGCCCTTTCAATGAGCAGTTCTTC.